This T cell receptor (beta chain) is from a study of shared T cell receptors in the human thymus. Looked up from germline, CDR1 is ENHRY and CDR2 is SYGVKD. The CDR3 runs 19 residues. Trimming removed 1 base from V and 0 bases from J, with 19 bases in between. Method: immunoSEQ multiplex PCR; TCRdb's copy keeps in-frame clones and lacks some. The sample includes hundreds of thousands of clones, 88% of them seen just once. The sample also formed part of further work on human thymus T cells. From that paper: Unrelated individuals were reported by related research to share highly overlapping thymic repertoires.

The sequencing sample was made of thymocytes. This TCR was sampled from a boy in the first two years of life with a congenital heart defect. The chain uses TRBV10-3 and TRBJ2-1; TRBD2 is a possible D gene (6 bases). DNA for the CDR3: TGTGCCATCAGTGAGTATGGAGCGGGCACATCCGGCTCCTACAATGAGCAGTTCTTC. It yields the protein CAISEYGAGTSGSYNEQFF.